This TCR beta chain was sequenced for a study of cytomegalovirus exposure and HLA in healthy donors. Study-wide findings and caveats: Reportedly, diagnosis of cytomegalovirus status by the classifier showed high specificity and sensitivity.

The donors were part of the validation cohort, which consisted of 120 subjects and was separate from the first cohort of around 620 subjects. Comment on this clone: Its antigen is as yet unknown.

J lost 4 bases, V lost 3 bases, and 7 bases had no gene match. Germline-derived CDR1 and CDR2 are MNHEY and SVGAGI. The CDR3 runs to 15 residues. TCRdb's copy holds only in-frame clones and misses some; the assay was immunoSEQ multiplex PCR. The sample includes some 290,000 clones, roughly 87% seen only once; the top ten take over 0.9%. The specimen sequenced was PBMCs. This sequence joins TRBV6-5 and TRBJ2-7; 9 positions agree with TRBD1. The clonotype was recovered from a man aged 25-45 years in good health and CMV-seronegative. The CDR3 spells CASSYPTGGGYEQYF. CDR3 nucleotides: TGTGCCAGCAGTTATCCTACAGGGGGCGGATACGAGCAGTACTTC.